The clone carrying this T cell receptor (beta chain) was found a few times. Antigen: not known. Authors of the study amplified TCR beta CDR3 regions from RNA transcripts. TCR CDR3 underwent first-round RT-PCR with the HTBI primer set. TCRdb reprocessed the multiplex PCR reads with MiXCR, giving one entry per CDR3 protein. The top ten hold 7.5% to 9% of the sample, which has roughly 420,000 distinct CDR3 sequences, around 16% seen once. This sample is drawn from a study of T cells in Graves' hyperthyroidism and ophthalmopathy. General observations from the study: A model of 13 V-J pairs discriminated ophthalmopathy from stable hyperthyroidism.

CDR1 and CDR2 (germline): MNHEY, SVGEGT. J was trimmed by 0 bases and V by 5 bases; bases with no gene match: 5. This CDR3 has 16 residues. For Graves' hyperthyroidism to be stable, ophthalmopathy could not progress within 18 months. Sequencing was carried out using blood. This chain joins TRBV6-2 or TRBV6-3 and TRBJ1-5, with 9 nucleotides matching TRBD1. This receptor was obtained from a woman aged 18-29 years with Graves' hyperthyroidism. The CDR3 DNA reads TGTGCCAGCAGTCAATGGACAGGGGATAGCAATCAGCCCCAGCATTTT. Translating it yields CASSQWTGDSNQPQHF.